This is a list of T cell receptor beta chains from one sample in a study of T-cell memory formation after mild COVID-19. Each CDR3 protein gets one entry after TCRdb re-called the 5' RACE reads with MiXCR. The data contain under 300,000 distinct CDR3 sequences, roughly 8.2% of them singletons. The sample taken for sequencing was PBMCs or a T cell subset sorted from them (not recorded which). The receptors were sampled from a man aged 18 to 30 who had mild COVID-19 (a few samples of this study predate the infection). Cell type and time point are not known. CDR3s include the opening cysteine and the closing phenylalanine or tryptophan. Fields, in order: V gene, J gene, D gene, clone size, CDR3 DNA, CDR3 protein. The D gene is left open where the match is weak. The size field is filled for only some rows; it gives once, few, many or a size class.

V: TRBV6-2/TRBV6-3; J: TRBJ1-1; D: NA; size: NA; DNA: TGTGCCAGCAGTTACTCCAGGACCTTGGAGGGAGCTTTCTTT; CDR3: CASSYSRTLEGAFF
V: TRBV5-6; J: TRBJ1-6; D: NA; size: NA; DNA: TGTGCCAGCAGCACCGGACCGTCCTATAATTCACCCCTCCACTTT; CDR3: CASSTGPSYNSPLHF
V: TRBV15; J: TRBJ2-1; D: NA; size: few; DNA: TGTGCCACCAGCAGCGACAGCAATGAGCAGTTCTTC; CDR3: CATSSDSNEQFF
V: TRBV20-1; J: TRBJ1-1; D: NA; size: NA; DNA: TGCAGTGCTAGAGAGGGGTCCTCCGAAGCTTTCTTT; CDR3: CSAREGSSEAFF
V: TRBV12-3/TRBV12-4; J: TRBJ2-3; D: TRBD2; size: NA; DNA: TGTGCCAGCACCCCGAGCGGGAGGCCCACAGATACGCAGTATTTT; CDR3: CASTPSGRPTDTQYF
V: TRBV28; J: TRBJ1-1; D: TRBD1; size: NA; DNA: TGTGCCAGTCTAACAGGGGCTAACACTGAAGCTTTCTTT; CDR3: CASLTGANTEAFF
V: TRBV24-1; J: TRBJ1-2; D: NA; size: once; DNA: TGTGCCACCAGTGATTTTGAGATCTCATATGGCTACACCTTC; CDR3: CATSDFEISYGYTF
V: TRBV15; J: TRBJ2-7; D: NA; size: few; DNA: TGTGCCACCAGCAGAGATGGAAGGGATGGGTCCTACGAGCAGTACTTC; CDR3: CATSRDGRDGSYEQYF
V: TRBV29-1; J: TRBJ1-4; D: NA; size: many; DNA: TGCAGCGTCGTAACGGGACGGCCTCCTTTTAATGAAAAACTGTTTTTT; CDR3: CSVVTGRPPFNEKLFF
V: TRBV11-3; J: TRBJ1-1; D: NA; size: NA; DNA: TGTGCCAGCAGCTCAGACTCGAACACTGAAGCTTTCTTT; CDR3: CASSSDSNTEAFF